This TCR beta chain was obtained from a study of Ad26.COV2.S vaccination and SARS-CoV-2 variants. Concerning this clone itself: Its target is unknown.

V lost 8 bases and J lost 8, with 12 bases in between. Germline-derived CDR1 and CDR2 are SNHLY and FYNNEI. The CDR3 extends over 11 amino acids. Study conclusions and caveats: Post-vaccination spike-specific CD8+ and CD4+ T cell responses reportedly had substantial breadth.

Profiling relied on immunoSEQ multiplex PCR, and the TCRdb table lists in-frame clones only, not all of them. The repertoire holds about 350,000 clones, with 90% to 95% as singletons. The sample in question was peripheral blood, obtained after recovery from COVID-19. The rearrangement joins TRBV2 to TRBJ1-2, with a tentative D call TRBD1 (6 bases). The clonotype was recovered from a human donor who had recovered from COVID-19. The CDR3 nucleotides read TGTGCCAGCGAAGGGGGGATCGGCTACACCTTC. Residues: CASEGGIGYTF.